The 3 T cell receptor beta chains listed next were all sequenced from one sample in a study of T cell changes during pregnancy in multiple sclerosis. Produced via immunoSEQ multiplex PCR; TCRdb's table is partial and in-frame only. The data show about 120,000 clones, around 93% seen once. Sequenced material: peripheral blood, taken before pregnancy. The source of these receptors is a female donor with multiple sclerosis, enrolled in a pregnancy study.

This clone appeared once. This rearrangement joins TRBV5-5 to TRBJ2-7; weak D call: TRBD2 (6 bases). The germline V and J ends were trimmed by 4 bases and 4 bases, with 9 bases remaining between them. The CDR3 is 12 residues long. The germline V gene encodes CDR1 SGHKS and CDR2 YYEKEE (reference sequence). Here the CDR3 DNA reads TGTGCCAGCAGCCGGGAGATGTACGAGCAGTACTTC. The encoded protein is CASSREMYEQYF.

In this sample, this clone turned up once. This chain connects TRBV29-1 to TRBJ1-1; D unclear. The CDR3 sequence is 12 residues long. Germline V gene data show CDR1 as SQVTM and CDR2 as ANQGSEA. Trimming took off 4 bases at V and 0 bases at J, with 6 bases between the two ends. CDR3 loop: CSVVPMNTEAFF. The CDR3 bases are TGCAGCGTTGTTCCCATGAACACTGAAGCTTTCTTT.

V is TRBV4-2 and J is TRBJ2-3; 9 bases map to TRBD2. There are 18 residues in the CDR3. Germline CDR1 LGHNA, CDR2 YNFKEQ. J was trimmed by 1 base and V by 0 bases; bases with no gene match: 8. CDR3 sequence: CASSQDPTSGRRTDTQYF. CDR3 nucleotide sequence: TGTGCCAGCAGCCAAGATCCAACTAGCGGGCGACGCACAGATACGCAGTATTTT.